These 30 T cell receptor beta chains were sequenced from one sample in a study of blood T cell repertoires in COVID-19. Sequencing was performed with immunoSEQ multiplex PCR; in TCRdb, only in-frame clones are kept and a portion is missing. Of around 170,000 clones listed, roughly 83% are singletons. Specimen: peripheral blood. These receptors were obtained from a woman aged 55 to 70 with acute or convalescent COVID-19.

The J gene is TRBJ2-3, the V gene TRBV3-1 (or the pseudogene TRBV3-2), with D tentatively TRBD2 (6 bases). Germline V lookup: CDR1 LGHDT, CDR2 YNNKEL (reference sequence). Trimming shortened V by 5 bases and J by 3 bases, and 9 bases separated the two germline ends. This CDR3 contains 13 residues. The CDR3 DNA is TGTGCCAGCAGCAACGGGAGAACAGATACGCAGTATTTT. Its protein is CASSNGRTDTQYF.

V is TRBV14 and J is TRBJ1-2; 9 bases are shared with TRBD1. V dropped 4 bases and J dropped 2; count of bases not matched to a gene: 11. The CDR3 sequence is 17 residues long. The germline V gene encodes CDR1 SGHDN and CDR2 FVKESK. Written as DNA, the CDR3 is TGTGCCAGCAGCCCCCTAACACACAGGGGGCTAAACTATGGCTACACCTTC. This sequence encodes CASSPLTHRGLNYGYTF. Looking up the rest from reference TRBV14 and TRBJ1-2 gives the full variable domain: EAGVTQFPSHSVIEKGQTVTLRCDPISGHDNLYWYRRVMGKEIKFLLHFVKESKQDESGMPNNRFLAERTGGTYSTLKVQPAELEDSGVYFCASSPLTHRGLNYGYTFGSGTRLTVV.

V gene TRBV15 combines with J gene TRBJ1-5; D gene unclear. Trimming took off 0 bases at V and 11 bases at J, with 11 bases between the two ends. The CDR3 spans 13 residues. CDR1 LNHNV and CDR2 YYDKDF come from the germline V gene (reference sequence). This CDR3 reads CATSRDPREAQHF. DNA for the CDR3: TGTGCCACCAGCAGAGATCCACGGGAAGCCCAGCATTTT.

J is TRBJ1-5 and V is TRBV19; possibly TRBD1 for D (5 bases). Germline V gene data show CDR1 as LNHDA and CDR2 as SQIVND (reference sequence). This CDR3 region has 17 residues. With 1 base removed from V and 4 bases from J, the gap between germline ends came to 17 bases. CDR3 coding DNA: TGTGCCAGTAGTATAGTCGGCGGGGGGGAGATAAATCAGCCCCAGCATTTT. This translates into CASSIVGGGEINQPQHF.

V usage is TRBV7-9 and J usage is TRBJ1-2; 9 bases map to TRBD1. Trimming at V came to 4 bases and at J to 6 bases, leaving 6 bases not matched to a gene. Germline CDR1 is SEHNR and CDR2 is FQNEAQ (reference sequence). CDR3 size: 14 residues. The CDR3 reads CASSWGQGQDGYTF. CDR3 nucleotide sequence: TGTGCCAGCAGCTGGGGACAGGGACAAGATGGCTACACCTTC.

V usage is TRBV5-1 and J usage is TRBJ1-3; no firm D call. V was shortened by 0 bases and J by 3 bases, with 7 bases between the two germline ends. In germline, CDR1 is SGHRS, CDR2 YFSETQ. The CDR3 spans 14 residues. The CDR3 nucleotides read TGCGCCAGCAGCTTGGCCGGGGATGGAAACACCATATATTTT. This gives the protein CASSLAGDGNTIYF.

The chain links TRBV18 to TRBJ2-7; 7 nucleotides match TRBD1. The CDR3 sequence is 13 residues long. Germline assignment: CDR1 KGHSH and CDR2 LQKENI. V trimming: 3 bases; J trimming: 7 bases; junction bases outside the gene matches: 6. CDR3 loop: CASSPRTGGEQYF. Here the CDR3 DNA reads TGTGCCAGCTCACCCCGGACAGGCGGAGAGCAGTACTTC.

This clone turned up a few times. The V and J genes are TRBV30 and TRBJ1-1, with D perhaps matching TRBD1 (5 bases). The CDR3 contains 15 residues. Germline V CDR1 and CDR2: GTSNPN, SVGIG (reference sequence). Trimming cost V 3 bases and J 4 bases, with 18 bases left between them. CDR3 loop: CAWSPNFGGGTEAFF. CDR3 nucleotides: TGTGCCTGGAGCCCAAACTTCGGGGGTGGCACTGAAGCTTTCTTT.

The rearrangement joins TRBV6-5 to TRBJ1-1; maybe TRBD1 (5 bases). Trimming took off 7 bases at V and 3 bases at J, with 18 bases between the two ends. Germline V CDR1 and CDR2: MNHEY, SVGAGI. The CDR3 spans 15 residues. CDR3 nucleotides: TGTGCCAGCACCATTTACTGGGGGGGGGACACTGAAGCTTTCTTT. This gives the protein CASTIYWGGDTEAFF.

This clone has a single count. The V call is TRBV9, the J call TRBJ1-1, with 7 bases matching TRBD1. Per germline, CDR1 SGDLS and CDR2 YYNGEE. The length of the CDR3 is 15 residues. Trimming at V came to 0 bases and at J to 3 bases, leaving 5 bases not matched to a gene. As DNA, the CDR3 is TGTGCCAGCAGCGTAGTTGAGACAGGGTACACTGAAGCTTTCTTT. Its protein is CASSVVETGYTEAFF.

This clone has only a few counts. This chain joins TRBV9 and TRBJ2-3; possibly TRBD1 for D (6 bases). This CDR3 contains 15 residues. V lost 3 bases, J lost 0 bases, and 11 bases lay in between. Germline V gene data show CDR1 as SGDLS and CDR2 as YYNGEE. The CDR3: CASSERQASTDTQYF. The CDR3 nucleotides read TGTGCCAGCAGCGAGCGACAGGCCAGCACAGATACGCAGTATTTT.

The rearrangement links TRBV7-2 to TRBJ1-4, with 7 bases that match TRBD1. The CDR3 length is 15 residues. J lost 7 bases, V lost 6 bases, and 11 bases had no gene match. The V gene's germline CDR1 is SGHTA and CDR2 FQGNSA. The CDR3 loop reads CASRTDRSQVEKLFF. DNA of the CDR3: TGTGCCAGCAGAACGGACAGGTCGCAGGTTGAAAAACTGTTTTTT. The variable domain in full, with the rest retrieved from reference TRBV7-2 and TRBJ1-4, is GAGVSQSPSNKVTEKGKDVELRCDPISGHTALYWYRQSLGQGLEFLIYFQGNSAPDKSGLPSDRFSAERTGGSVSTLTIQRTQQEDSAVYLCASRTDRSQVEKLFFGSGTQLSVL.

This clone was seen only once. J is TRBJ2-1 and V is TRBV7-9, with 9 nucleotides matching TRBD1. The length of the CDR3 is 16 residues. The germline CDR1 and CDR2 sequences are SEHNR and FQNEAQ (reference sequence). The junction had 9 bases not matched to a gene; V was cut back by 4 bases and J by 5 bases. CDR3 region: CASSSQGALVNNEQFF. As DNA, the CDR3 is TGTGCCAGCAGCTCACAGGGGGCCTTAGTAAACAATGAGCAGTTCTTC.

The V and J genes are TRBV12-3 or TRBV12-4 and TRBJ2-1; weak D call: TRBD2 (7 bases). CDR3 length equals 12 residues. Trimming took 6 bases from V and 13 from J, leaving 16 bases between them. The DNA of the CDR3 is TGTGCCAGCAGCCCCTTCGGGGGGCTACAGTTCTTC. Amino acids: CASSPFGGLQFF.

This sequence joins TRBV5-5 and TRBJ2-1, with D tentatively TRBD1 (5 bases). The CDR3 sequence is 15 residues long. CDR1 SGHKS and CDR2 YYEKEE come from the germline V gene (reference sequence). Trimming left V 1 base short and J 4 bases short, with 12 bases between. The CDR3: CASSLQGPLYNEQFF. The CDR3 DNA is TGTGCCAGCAGCTTGCAGGGTCCCCTATACAATGAGCAGTTCTTC.

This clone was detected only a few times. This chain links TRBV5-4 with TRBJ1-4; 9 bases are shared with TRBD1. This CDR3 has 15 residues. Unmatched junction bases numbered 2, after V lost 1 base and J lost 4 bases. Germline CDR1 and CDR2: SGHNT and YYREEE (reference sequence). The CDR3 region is CASSLKGQGNEKLFF. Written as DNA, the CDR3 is TGTGCCAGCAGCTTGAAGGGACAGGGTAATGAAAAACTGTTTTTT.

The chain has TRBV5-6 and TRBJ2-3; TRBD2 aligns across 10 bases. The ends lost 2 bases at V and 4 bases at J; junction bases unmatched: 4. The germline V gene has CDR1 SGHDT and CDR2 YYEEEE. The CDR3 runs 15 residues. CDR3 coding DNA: TGTGCCAGCAGCTTAAGGAGCGGGGGGGCAGATACGCAGTATTTT. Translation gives CASSLRSGGADTQYF.

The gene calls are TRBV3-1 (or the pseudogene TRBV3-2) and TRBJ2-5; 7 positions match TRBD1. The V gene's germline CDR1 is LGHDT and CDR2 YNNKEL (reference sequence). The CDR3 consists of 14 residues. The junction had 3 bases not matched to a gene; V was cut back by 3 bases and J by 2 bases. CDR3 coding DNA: TGTGCCAGCAGCCAGCCGGGACAGCAAGAGACCCAGTACTTC. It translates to CASSQPGQQETQYF.

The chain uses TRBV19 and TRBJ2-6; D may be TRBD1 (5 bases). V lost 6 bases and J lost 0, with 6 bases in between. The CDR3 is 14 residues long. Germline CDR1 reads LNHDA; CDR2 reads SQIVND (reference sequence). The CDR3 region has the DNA TGTGCCAGTAGACAGGACTCTGGGGCCAACGTCCTGACTTTC. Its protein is CASRQDSGANVLTF.

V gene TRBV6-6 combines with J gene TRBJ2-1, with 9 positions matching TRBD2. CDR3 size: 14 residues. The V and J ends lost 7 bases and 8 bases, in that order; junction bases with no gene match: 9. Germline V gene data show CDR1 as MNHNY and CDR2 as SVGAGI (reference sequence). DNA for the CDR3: TGTGCCAGCACTGTAGCGGGGGCCGAGGATGAGCAGTTCTTC. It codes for CASTVAGAEDEQFF.

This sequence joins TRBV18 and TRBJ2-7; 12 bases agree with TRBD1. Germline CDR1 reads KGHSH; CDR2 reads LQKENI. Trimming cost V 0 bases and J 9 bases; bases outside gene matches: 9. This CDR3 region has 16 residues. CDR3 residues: CASSPPIGTGGGGQYF. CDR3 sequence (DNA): TGTGCCAGCTCACCACCAATTGGGACAGGGGGCGGAGGGCAGTACTTC. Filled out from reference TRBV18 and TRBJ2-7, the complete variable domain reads NAGVMQNPRHLVRRRGQEARLRCSPMKGHSHVYWYRQLPEEGLKFMVYLQKENIIDESGMPKERFSAEFPKEGPSILRIQQVVRGDSAAYFCASSPPIGTGGGGQYFGPGTRLTVT.

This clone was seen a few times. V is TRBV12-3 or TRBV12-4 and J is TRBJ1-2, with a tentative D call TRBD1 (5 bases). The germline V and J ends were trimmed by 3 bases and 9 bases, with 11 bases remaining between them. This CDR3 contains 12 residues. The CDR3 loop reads CASSLGGVSYTF. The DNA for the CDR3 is TGTGCCAGCAGTTTGGGGGGGGTAAGCTACACCTTC.

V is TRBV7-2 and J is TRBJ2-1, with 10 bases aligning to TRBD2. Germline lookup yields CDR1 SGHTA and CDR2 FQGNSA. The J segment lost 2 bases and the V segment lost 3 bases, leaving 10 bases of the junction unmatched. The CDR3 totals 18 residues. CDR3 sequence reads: CASSLRLAGAAAYNEQFF. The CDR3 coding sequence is TGTGCCAGCAGCTTGCGGCTAGCGGGGGCCGCAGCCTACAATGAGCAGTTCTTC.

Written as DNA, the CDR3 is TGTGCCAGTAGTATAGAAGGACTCACCGGGGAGCTGTTTTTT. Translation: CASSIEGLTGELFF. J is TRBJ2-2 and V is TRBV19, with D possibly TRBD2 on 5 matching bases. Germline CDR1 is LNHDA and CDR2 is SQIVND (reference sequence). Deletions cut 0 bases from V and 4 bases from J, with 6 bases between. The CDR3 extends over 14 amino acids.

The CDR3 bases are TGCGCCAGCAGTGAGGCGGACACTGAAGCTTTCTTT. It is translated as CASSEADTEAFF. The rearrangement uses TRBV10-2 and TRBJ1-1; D is unclear. This CDR3 comprises 12 residues. V was cut by 2 bases and J by 3 bases, with 4 bases left in between. CDR1 and CDR2 from the germline V gene are WSHSY and SAAADI.

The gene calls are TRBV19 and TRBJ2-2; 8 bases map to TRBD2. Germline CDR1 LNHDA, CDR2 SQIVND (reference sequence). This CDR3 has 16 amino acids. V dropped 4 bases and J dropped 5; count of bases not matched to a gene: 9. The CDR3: CASSNPGLAHTGELFF. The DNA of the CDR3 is TGTGCCAGTAGTAACCCCGGACTAGCCCATACCGGGGAGCTGTTTTTT.

The CDR3 region has the DNA TGTGCCAGCAGTGCCGACAGCTACGAGCAGTACTTC. Protein: CASSADSYEQYF. The J gene is TRBJ2-7, the V gene TRBV6-2 or TRBV6-3, with D possibly matching TRBD1 (5 bases). This CDR3 comprises 12 residues. Trimming stripped 5 bases from V and 3 bases from J, with 8 bases between. The germline CDR1 and CDR2 sequences are MNHEY and SVGEGT.

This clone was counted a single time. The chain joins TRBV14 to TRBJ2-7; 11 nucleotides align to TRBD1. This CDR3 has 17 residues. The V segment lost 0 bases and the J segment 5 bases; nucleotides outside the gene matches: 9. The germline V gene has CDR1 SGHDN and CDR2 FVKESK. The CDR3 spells CASSQDLWDRGTNEQYF. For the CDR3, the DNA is TGTGCCAGCAGCCAAGATTTATGGGACAGGGGGACAAACGAGCAGTACTTC.

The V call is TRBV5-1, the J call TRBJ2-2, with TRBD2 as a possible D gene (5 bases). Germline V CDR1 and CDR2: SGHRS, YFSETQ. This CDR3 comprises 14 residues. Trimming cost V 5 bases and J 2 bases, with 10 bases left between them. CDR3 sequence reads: CASSRSVNTGELFF. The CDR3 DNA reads TGCGCCAGCAGTCGTAGCGTCAACACCGGGGAGCTGTTTTTT.

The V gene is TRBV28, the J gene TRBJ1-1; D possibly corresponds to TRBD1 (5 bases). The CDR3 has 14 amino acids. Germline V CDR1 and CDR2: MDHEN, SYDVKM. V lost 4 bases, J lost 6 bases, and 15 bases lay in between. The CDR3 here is CASSSYRFSSEAFF. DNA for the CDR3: TGTGCCAGCAGTTCCTACAGGTTTAGTTCTGAAGCTTTCTTT.